The clone carrying this T cell receptor beta chain was observed a handful of times. Its antigen is unidentified. Trimming shortened V by 5 bases and J by 7 bases, and 11 bases separated the two germline ends. Germline loops: CDR1 MNHNY, CDR2 SVGAGI (reference sequence). The CDR3 is 12 residues long. This sample is drawn from a study of T cells in Graves' hyperthyroidism and ophthalmopathy. Notes on the study in general: Ophthalmopathy and stable hyperthyroidism were separated by a 13 V-J model.

The CDR3 regions of TCR beta were amplified from RNA transcripts. HTBI primers drove first-round RT-PCR of the TCR CDR3. TCRdb itself ran the multiplex PCR reads through MiXCR, one entry per CDR3 protein. The data show some 800,000 distinct CDR3 sequences, 35% to 45% seen once. This receptor was identified in a man younger than 35 with Graves' hyperthyroidism. The chain uses TRBV6-6 and TRBJ1-2; perhaps TRBD1 as D (5 bases). Sequenced input: blood. The CDR3 loop reads CASSAPGTGYTF. CDR3 DNA sequence: TGTGCCAGCAGTGCCCCAGGGACTGGCTACACCTTC.